This TCR beta chain was profiled in a study of blood T cell repertoires in COVID-19. Study-wide background: The study drew acute and convalescent COVID-19 samples from the United States, Italy and Spain.

The authors' processing: Reference gene primer amplification yielded estimated nucleated cell counts. Profiled with immunoSEQ multiplex PCR; TCRdb holds only in-frame clones, not every one. The V and J calls and clone size are taken from that table; D and trimming were inferred from the DNA. Of about 140,000 clones in the sample, 65% to 90% were seen once. This receptor was identified in a human donor in a cohort sampled during active COVID-19. Material: peripheral blood.

CDR3 residues: CASSIFSSGTNEKLFF. DNA of the CDR3: TGTGCCAGTAGTATCTTTTCGTCAGGGACTAATGAAAAACTGTTTTTT. V usage is TRBV19 and J usage is TRBJ1-4; tentative D call: TRBD1 (5 bases). The CDR3 contains 16 residues. Germline CDR1 is LNHDA and CDR2 is SQIVND (reference sequence). Trimming removed 3 bases from V and 2 bases from J, with 13 bases in between.